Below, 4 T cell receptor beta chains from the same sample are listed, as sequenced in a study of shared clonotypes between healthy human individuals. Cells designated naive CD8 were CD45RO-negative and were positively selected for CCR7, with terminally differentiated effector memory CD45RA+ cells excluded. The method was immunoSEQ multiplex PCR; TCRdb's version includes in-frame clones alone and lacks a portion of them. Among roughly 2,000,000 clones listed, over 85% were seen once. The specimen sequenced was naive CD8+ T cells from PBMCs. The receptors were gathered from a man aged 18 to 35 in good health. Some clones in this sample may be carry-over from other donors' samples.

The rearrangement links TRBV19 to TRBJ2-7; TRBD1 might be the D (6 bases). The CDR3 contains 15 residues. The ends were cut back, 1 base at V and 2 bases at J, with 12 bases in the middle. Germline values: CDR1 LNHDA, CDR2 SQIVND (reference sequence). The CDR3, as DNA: TGTGCCAGTAGTATAGTCGGAAGGGGGACCTACGAGCAGTACTTC. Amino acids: CASSIVGRGTYEQYF. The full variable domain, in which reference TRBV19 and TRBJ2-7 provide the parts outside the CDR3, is DGGITQSPKYLFRKEGQNVTLSCEQNLNHDAMYWYRQDPGQGLRLIYYSQIVNDFQKGDIAEGYSVSREKKESFPLTVTSAQKNPTAFYLCASSIVGRGTYEQYFGPGTRLTVT.

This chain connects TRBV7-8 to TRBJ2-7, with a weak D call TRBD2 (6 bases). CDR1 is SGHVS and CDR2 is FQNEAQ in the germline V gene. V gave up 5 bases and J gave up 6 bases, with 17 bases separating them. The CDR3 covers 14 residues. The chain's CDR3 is CASSRGTRATEQYF. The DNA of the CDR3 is TGTGCCAGCAGCCGCGGGACCCGGGCCACCGAGCAGTACTTC.

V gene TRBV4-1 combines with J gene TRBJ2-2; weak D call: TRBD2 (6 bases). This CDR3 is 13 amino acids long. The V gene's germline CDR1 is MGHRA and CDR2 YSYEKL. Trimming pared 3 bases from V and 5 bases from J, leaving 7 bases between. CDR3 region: CASSHGTTGELFF. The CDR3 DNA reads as TGCGCCAGCAGCCACGGGACTACCGGGGAGCTGTTTTTT.

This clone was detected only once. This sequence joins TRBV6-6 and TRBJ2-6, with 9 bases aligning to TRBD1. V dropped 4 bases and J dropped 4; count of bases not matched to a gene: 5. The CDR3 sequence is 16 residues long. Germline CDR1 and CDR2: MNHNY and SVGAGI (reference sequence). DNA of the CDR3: TGTGCCAGCAGTTGGACAGGGGTGAACGGGGCCAACGTCCTGACTTTC. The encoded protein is CASSWTGVNGANVLTF.